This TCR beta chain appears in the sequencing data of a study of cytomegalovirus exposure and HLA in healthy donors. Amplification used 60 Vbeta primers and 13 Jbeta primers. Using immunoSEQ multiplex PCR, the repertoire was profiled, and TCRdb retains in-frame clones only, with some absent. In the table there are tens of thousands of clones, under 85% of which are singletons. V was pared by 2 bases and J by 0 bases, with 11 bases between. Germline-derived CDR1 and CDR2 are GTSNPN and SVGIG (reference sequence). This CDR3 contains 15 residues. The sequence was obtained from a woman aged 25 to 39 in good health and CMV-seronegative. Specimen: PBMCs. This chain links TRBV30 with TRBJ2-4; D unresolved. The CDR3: CAWSINTLAKNIQYF. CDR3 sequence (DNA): TGTGCCTGGAGTATAAACACCCTAGCCAAAAACATTCAGTACTTC.